The sample holds a few counts of the clone carrying this T cell receptor (beta chain). What it binds is unknown. Through a sample-barcoded 5' primer and a J-beta primer mix, a second PCR was run for about 6 to 11 cycles. TCRdb analysed the 5' RACE reads with MiXCR anew, one entry per CDR3 protein. The table lists hundreds of thousands of distinct CDR3 sequences, about 48% of them singletons. This entry comes from a study of blood T cells in healthy people across ages. The study's findings and limits: Long-lived and aged donors differed, with more naive CD4+ cells and higher diversity in the long-lived.

The sequenced sample was blood. This TCR came from a man at least 80 years old in good health.

The DNA of the CDR3 is TGTGCCAGCAGCGTAAGAGGAGGCGGGAGTATTACGGATACGCAGTATTTT. This encodes CASSVRGGGSITDTQYF. The chain is built from TRBV9 and TRBJ2-3; TRBD2 agrees at 7 bases. The junction had 14 bases not matched to a gene; V was cut back by 1 base and J by 6 bases. The CDR3 contains 17 residues. Germline V CDR1 and CDR2: SGDLS, YYNGEE. Full variable domain (outside the CDR3, taken from reference TRBV9 and TRBJ2-3): DSGVTQTPKHLITATGQRVTLRCSPRSGDLSVYWYQQSLDQGLQFLIQYYNGEERAKGNILERFSAQQFPDLHSELNLSSLELGDSALYFCASSVRGGGSITDTQYFGPGTRLTVL.